These 26 T cell receptor gamma chains share one sample of origin, sequenced in a study of gammadelta T cells in human blood. TCRdb reanalysed the RT-PCR reads with CATT. The table includes fewer than 450 gamma-chain clones, roughly 3.5% detected once. The sample consisted of non-Vgamma9Vdelta2 gamma-delta T cells from infant blood. Every receptor here comes from a human donor.

By its share, this clone is large. The J gene is TRGJ1 or TRGJ2, the V gene TRGV5. V was pared by 0 bases and J by 5 bases, with 4 bases of the junction left unmatched. CDR1 and CDR2 (germline): VINAFY, YDVSNSKD. CDR3 length equals 13 residues. The CDR3 sequence: CATWDRPHYKKLF. The CDR3 nucleotides are TGTGCCACCTGGGACAGGCCCCATTATAAGAAACTCTTT.

As regards this clone: A read error is the likely source, as a far larger clone sits one nucleotide away. Within the sample, other DNA sequences also encode this same CDR3. The J gene is TRGJ1 or TRGJ2, the V gene TRGV9. Looked up from germline, CDR1 is GITISATS and CDR2 is ISYDGTV (reference sequence). The CDR3 length is 13 residues. CDR3 in amino acids: CALWEVQDYKKLF. The CDR3 region has the DNA TGTGCATTGTGGGAGGTGCAGGATTATAAGAAACTCTTT.

This clone was picked up a small number of times. A single base is all that separates this from a far larger clone, so a read error is likely. The chain employs TRGV4 and TRGJ1 or TRGJ2. The CDR3 is 12 residues long. Germline loops: CDR1 EGSTGY, CDR2 YDSYTSSV. V lost 6 bases and J lost 4; bases outside the gene matches: 6. CDR3 loop: CATWRIYYKKLF. Written as DNA, the CDR3 is TGTGCCACCTGGCGTATCTATTATAAGAAACTCTTT.

This clone has more than one count but fewer than ten. TCRdb lists the protein of a much larger clone for this DNA, which differs at residue 5, so this is likely a read error; the protein given here is translated from the DNA itself. The chain has TRGV5 and TRGJ1 or TRGJ2. Germline-derived CDR1 and CDR2 are VINAFY and YDVSNSKD. The CDR3 has 17 residues. The CDR3 protein is CATWVRPDVKPNYKKLF. For the CDR3, the DNA is TGTGCCACCTGGGTCAGGCCGGATGTGAAACCAAATTATAAGAAACTCTTT.

In this sample, this clone is large (0.1 to 1%). The V gene is TRGV2, the J gene TRGJ1 or TRGJ2. The CDR3 sequence is 12 residues long. V gave up 1 base and J gave up 8 bases; unmatched junction bases: 5. Germline CDR1 EGSNGY, CDR2 YDSYNSKV. As DNA, the CDR3 is TGTGCCACCTGGGACGGACCTGATAAGAAACTCTTT. This translates into CATWDGPDKKLF.

By share, this clone ranks as large. The chain links TRGV10 to TRGJ1 or TRGJ2. TRGV10 is an ORF; its function is uncertain. CDR3 length: 10 residues. V gave up 11 bases and J gave up 5 bases; unmatched junction bases: 4. CDR3 nucleotide sequence: TGTGCTGCGGGACATTATAAGAAACTCTTT. The encoded protein is CAAGHYKKLF.

By frequency in the sample, this clone is large (0.1 to 1%). The identical CDR3 is also encoded by other nucleotide sequences in the sample. This sequence joins TRGV3 and TRGJ1 or TRGJ2. The CDR3 totals 14 residues. CDR1 and CDR2 (germline): VTNTFY, YDVSTARD (reference sequence). V dropped 0 bases and J dropped 6; count of bases not matched to a gene: 8. The CDR3 here is CATWDRRGGYKKLF. The CDR3 coding sequence is TGTGCCACCTGGGACAGGCGGGGCGGTTATAAGAAACTCTTT.

Regarding this clone: This DNA translates differently at residue 12 from the TCRdb protein, which is that of a much larger clone; a read error is likely, and the protein shown is the DNA's own translation. The V call is TRGV5P, the J call TRGJ1 or TRGJ2. TRGV5P constitutes a pseudogene. The CDR3 length is 17 residues. The CDR3 sequence: CATWGPCIFPDHYKKLF. In nucleotides, the CDR3 is TGTGCCACCTGGGGCCCTTGTATATTCCCAGATCATTATAAGAAACTCTTT.

This clone is labeled large. This chain links TRGV9 with TRGJP1. The CDR3 runs 15 residues. With 2 bases clipped from V and 7 bases from J, the junction kept 10 bases outside the gene matches. The germline V gene has CDR1 GITISATS and CDR2 ISYDGTV (reference sequence). The DNA for the CDR3 is TGTGCCTTGTGGGAGGGACCTTCTTTTGGTTGGTTCAAGATATTT. As protein: CALWEGPSFGWFKIF.

In its sample, this clone ranks as medium-sized. V usage is TRGV2 and J usage is TRGJ1 or TRGJ2. With 0 bases clipped from V and 12 bases from J, the junction kept 8 bases outside the gene matches. Germline V lookup: CDR1 EGSNGY, CDR2 YDSYNSKV. The CDR3 consists of 12 residues. CDR3 region: CATWDGLTGKLF. CDR3 sequence (DNA): TGTGCCACCTGGGACGGGCTCACTGGGAAACTCTTT.

Note on this clone: The TCRdb protein, from a much larger clone, departs from this DNA's translation at residue 2, likely by read error; the protein shown derives from the DNA. This rearrangement joins TRGV3 to TRGJ1 or TRGJ2. CDR3 length: 14 amino acids. CDR1 is VTNTFY, CDR2 YDVSTARD, per germline (reference sequence). In DNA form, the CDR3 reads TGTACCACCTGGGACGGCATAGATGATTATAAGAAACTCTTT. Its translation: CTTWDGIDDYKKLF.

This clone appeared a few times. TCRdb's entry gives the protein of a much larger clone, which mismatches this DNA's translation at residue 10, likely from a read error; the protein reported here is translated from the DNA. The chain has TRGV2 and TRGJP1. Germline lookup yields CDR1 EGSNGY and CDR2 YDSYNSKV. V was pared by 0 bases and J by 6 bases, with 10 bases of the junction left unmatched. This CDR3 has 16 amino acids. CDR3 DNA sequence: TGTGCCACCTGGGACGGGCATAGGAGCCCTGGTTGGTTCAAGATATTT. It is translated as CATWDGHRSPGWFKIF.

This clone was seen a handful of times. TCRdb records a much larger clone's protein for this DNA, with a difference at residue 3 that likely arises from a read error; the protein given is the translation of the DNA. The chain is built from TRGV3 and TRGJP. Germline CDR1 and CDR2: VTNTFY and YDVSTARD (reference sequence). This CDR3 spans 16 amino acids. CDR3 amino acids: CASWDRQKLGKKIKVF. For the CDR3, the DNA is TGTGCCTCCTGGGACAGGCAGAAGTTGGGCAAAAAAATCAAGGTATTT.

Of note for this clone: A far larger clone is one nucleotide away, so this likely arose from a read error. This sequence joins TRGV5P and TRGJ1 or TRGJ2. TRGV5P is listed as a pseudogene. There are 13 residues in the CDR3. CDR3 nucleotides: TGTGCCACCTGGGGGTCCTTTTATTATAAGAAACTCTTT. This translates into CATWGSFYYKKLF.

This clone was recorded a few times. The rearrangement joins TRGV9 to TRGJ1 or TRGJ2. V lost 5 bases and J lost 4; bases outside the gene matches: 5. Germline V gene sequence: CDR1 GITISATS, CDR2 ISYDGTV (reference sequence). This CDR3 spans 12 amino acids. The CDR3 nucleotides read TGTGCCTTGTGGGGGGAATATTATAAGAAACTCTTT. As protein: CALWGEYYKKLF.

By share, this clone ranks as medium-sized (0.01 to 0.1%). The chain uses TRGV3 and TRGJ1 or TRGJ2. The V segment lost 0 bases and the J segment 9 bases; nucleotides outside the gene matches: 8. Germline lookup yields CDR1 VTNTFY and CDR2 YDVSTARD (reference sequence). The CDR3 has 13 residues. The CDR3: CATWDRHPGKKLF. CDR3 DNA: TGTGCCACCTGGGACAGGCACCCAGGTAAGAAACTCTTT.

This clone appeared a few times. A far more abundant clone sits one base away, making this likely a read error. This specimen includes other DNA sequences encoding the same CDR3. The chain joins TRGV4 to TRGJ1 or TRGJ2. This CDR3 contains 14 residues. Germline V gene data show CDR1 as EGSTGY and CDR2 as YDSYTSSV. The CDR3 DNA sequence: TGTGCCACCTGGGATGTATCGAATTATTATAAGAAACTATTT. It yields the protein CATWDVSNYYKKLF.

Turning to this clone: One base separates it from a far larger clone, so it is likely a read error. Other DNA sequences in the sample encode the same CDR3. J is TRGJ1 or TRGJ2 and V is TRGV5P. TRGV5P is a pseudogene. This CDR3 is 17 amino acids long. CDR3 in DNA: TGTGCCACCTGGGGCCCATGTATATTCCCAGATTATTATAAGAAACTCTTT. This encodes CATWGPCIFPDYYKKLF.

Judged by abundance, this clone is medium-sized. The V and J genes are TRGV10 and TRGJ1 or TRGJ2. TRGV10 is reported as an ORF; its role is uncertain. This CDR3 region has 13 residues. Trimming took 8 bases from V and 4 from J; bases not matched to a gene: 9. CDR3 in amino acids: CAAWDYMYYKKLF. The DNA for the CDR3 is TGTGCTGCGTGGGATTATATGTATTATAAGAAACTCTTT.

Points on this clone: The TCRdb record carries a much larger clone's protein, which differs from this DNA's translation at residue 2; a read error is the likely cause, and the protein listed here is the DNA translation. V gene TRGV10 combines with J gene TRGJ1 or TRGJ2. TRGV10 belongs to the ORF category, with a function that is uncertain. This CDR3 region has 14 residues. DNA for the CDR3: TGTACTGCGTGGGATCCTATGAATTATTATAAGAAACTCTTT. The encoded protein is CTAWDPMNYYKKLF.

Only a few counts were recorded for this clone. Being one base from a much bigger clone, this may be a read error. Within the sample, other DNA sequences also encode this same CDR3. This chain uses TRGV9 with TRGJ1 or TRGJ2. V shed 8 bases and J 7 bases; nucleotides not matched to a gene: 11. This CDR3 contains 12 residues. Germline assignment: CDR1 GITISATS and CDR2 ISYDGTV (reference sequence). The CDR3 sequence is CALFVGGYKKLF. In DNA, the CDR3 is TGTGCCTTGTTTGTTGGAGGATATAAGAAACTCTTT.

A word on this clone: The protein recorded in TCRdb matches a much larger clone and deviates from this DNA's translation at residue 2, suggesting a read error; the protein here is obtained by translating the DNA. J is TRGJ1 or TRGJ2 and V is TRGV4. The CDR3 is 11 amino acids. Germline CDR1 reads EGSTGY; CDR2 reads YDSYTSSV. CDR3 loop: CTTWTYYKKLF. The DNA of the CDR3 is TGTACCACCTGGACCTATTATAAGAAACTCTTT.

This clone was counted only a few times. Translating this DNA gives a protein that differs at residue 7 from the TCRdb one, which belongs to a much larger clone; a read error is likely, and the protein shown is this translation. V gene TRGV9 combines with J gene TRGJP. The CDR3 has 15 residues. Per germline, CDR1 GITISATS and CDR2 ISYDGTV (reference sequence). Trimming at V came to 3 bases and at J to 9 bases, leaving 5 bases not matched to a gene. The CDR3 DNA sequence: TGTGCCTTGTGGGAGAAAGGGTTGGGCAAAAAAATCAAGGTATTT. Its translation is CALWEKGLGKKIKVF.

This clone was counted a few times. The TCRdb record carries a much larger clone's protein, which differs from this DNA's translation at residue 4; a read error is the likely cause, and the protein listed here is the DNA translation. The chain couples TRGV9 to TRGJP. Germline CDR1 GITISATS, CDR2 ISYDGTV (reference sequence). The length of the CDR3 is 16 residues. CDR3 nucleotide sequence: TGTGCCTTGAGGGAGGTGCTCGAGTTGGGCAAAAAAATCAAGGTATTT. This codes for CALREVLELGKKIKVF.

About this clone itself: The amino acid sequence in TCRdb belongs to a much larger clone and departs from this DNA's translation at residue 5, likely a sequencing read error; the sequence shown is translated from the DNA. The chain combines TRGV8 with TRGJ1 or TRGJ2. V shed 4 bases, J shed 2 bases, and the junction held 17 bases outside the gene matches. Per germline, CDR1 VENAVY and CDR2 YDSYNSRV. This CDR3 has 17 residues. The CDR3 is CATWDPCIFPDYYKKLF. Written as DNA, the CDR3 is TGTGCCACCTGGGACCCTTGTATATTCCCAGATTATTATAAGAAACTCTTT.

This chain connects TRGV8 to TRGJP1. Germline V gene data show CDR1 as VENAVY and CDR2 as YDSYNSRV. The length of the CDR3 is 15 residues. With V trimmed by 5 bases and J by 1 base, 7 bases remained unmatched. Here the CDR3 reads CATWVFPTTGWFKIF. The CDR3 DNA follows: TGTGCCACCTGGGTCTTCCCTACCACTGGTTGGTTCAAGATATTT.